This passage covers 22 T cell receptor beta chains from one sample sequenced in a study of T cell responses to AZD1222 COVID-19 vaccine. Sequencing was performed with immunoSEQ multiplex PCR; in TCRdb, only in-frame clones are kept and a portion is missing. The sample lists some 180,000 clones; 91% were seen once. Sequenced material: peripheral blood, taken 28 days after the second AZD1222 dose. These TCRs come from an adult who received the AZD1222 COVID-19 vaccine.

CDR3 DNA: TGTGCCAGTAGTACAGGGCAGGGCCTGTCCACCGGGGAGCTGTTTTTT. This sequence encodes CASSTGQGLSTGELFF. The V and J genes are TRBV19 and TRBJ2-2, with a tentative D call TRBD1 (5 bases). The CDR3 is 16 residues long. With 4 bases removed from V and 4 bases from J, the gap between germline ends came to 16 bases. Germline loops: CDR1 LNHDA, CDR2 SQIVND (reference sequence).

V and J are TRBV10-3 and TRBJ1-1, with 7 bases matching TRBD1. The CDR3 is 15 amino acids. J gave up 3 bases and V 2 bases, and 6 bases lay outside the gene matches. Germline CDR1 ENHRY, CDR2 SYGVKD. The CDR3 reads CAISEPGQADTEAFF. The CDR3, as DNA: TGTGCCATCAGTGAGCCAGGACAGGCGGACACTGAAGCTTTCTTT.

V is TRBV12-5 and J is TRBJ2-7; 8 bases fit TRBD2. The CDR3 runs 17 residues. The germline gives CDR1 LGHNT, CDR2 FRNRAP. V dropped 5 bases and J dropped 2; count of bases not matched to a gene: 14. The CDR3 region is CASGLPLSGSLTYEQYF. The DNA for the CDR3 is TGTGCTAGTGGTCTACCCCTGAGCGGGAGCCTCACCTACGAGCAGTACTTC. The variable domain in full, completed from reference TRBV12-5 and TRBJ2-7, reads DARVTQTPRHKVTEMGQEVTMRCQPILGHNTVFWYRQTMMQGLELLAYFRNRAPLDDSGMPKDRFSAEMPDATLATLKIQPSEPRDSAVYFCASGLPLSGSLTYEQYFGPGTRLTVT.

This chain links TRBV19 with TRBJ1-4, with 9 bases fitting TRBD1. Losses at the gene ends were 5 bases for V and 0 bases for J; bases not matched to a gene: 7. Germline V gene sequence: CDR1 LNHDA, CDR2 SQIVND (reference sequence). This CDR3 is 17 amino acids long. In DNA form, the CDR3 reads TGTGCCAGTAGTCCGTTAGACAGGGGGACAACTAATGAAAAACTGTTTTTT. Translation gives CASSPLDRGTTNEKLFF. Looking up the rest from reference TRBV19 and TRBJ1-4 gives the full variable domain: DGGITQSPKYLFRKEGQNVTLSCEQNLNHDAMYWYRQDPGQGLRLIYYSQIVNDFQKGDIAEGYSVSREKKESFPLTVTSAQKNPTAFYLCASSPLDRGTTNEKLFFGSGTQLSVL.

The chain couples TRBV7-9 to TRBJ1-2, with TRBD1 matching over 7 bases. CDR1 is SEHNR and CDR2 is FQNEAQ in the germline V gene (reference sequence). The ends lost 3 bases at V and 0 bases at J; junction bases unmatched: 13. The CDR3 length is 18 residues. The CDR3 loop is CASSLTGSFGPPNYGYTF. The CDR3, as DNA: TGTGCCAGCAGCTTGACAGGGTCCTTTGGCCCCCCTAACTATGGCTACACCTTC.

The chain recombines TRBV27 with TRBJ1-5; 7 positions match TRBD1. CDR1 and CDR2 (germline): MNHEY, SMNVEV (reference sequence). This CDR3 is built from 17 residues. The V gene end was trimmed by 6 bases and the J gene end by 0 bases; junction bases not matched to a gene: 11. The CDR3 reads CASSPTGSIYSNQPQHF. CDR3 in DNA: TGTGCCAGCAGCCCGACAGGGAGCATCTATAGCAATCAGCCCCAGCATTTT.

V usage is TRBV9 and J usage is TRBJ1-2; possible D gene TRBD1, 5 bases. With 3 bases removed from V and 8 bases from J, the gap between germline ends came to 20 bases. Germline V gene data show CDR1 as SGDLS and CDR2 as YYNGEE. The CDR3 has 15 residues. In DNA, the CDR3 is TGTGCCAGCAGCGCCAGATTGGGGACCGCAGGGGGCTACACCTTC. This gives the protein CASSARLGTAGGYTF.

The rearrangement joins TRBV4-1 to TRBJ2-6; 11 nucleotides match TRBD2. CDR1 is MGHRA, CDR2 YSYEKL, per germline. The V segment lost 4 bases and the J segment 0 bases; nucleotides outside the gene matches: 5. The CDR3 runs 18 residues. For the CDR3, the DNA is TGCGCCAGCAGCCGAGGACTAGCGGGCCTCTCTGGGGCCAACGTCCTGACTTTC. Encoded protein: CASSRGLAGLSGANVLTF.

The rearrangement links TRBV6-5 to TRBJ2-2, with 8 bases aligning to TRBD1. The CDR3 loop spans 15 amino acids. Germline-derived CDR1 and CDR2 are MNHEY and SVGAGI. Trimming cost V 8 bases and J 7 bases; bases outside gene matches: 12. CDR3 sequence: CASRPLDRENGELFF. CDR3 nucleotide sequence: TGTGCCAGCCGTCCTTTGGACAGGGAGAACGGGGAGCTGTTTTTT.

The V call is TRBV2, the J call TRBJ1-5; TRBD1 matches 7 bases. The CDR3 consists of 15 residues. Germline V lookup: CDR1 SNHLY, CDR2 FYNNEI. V lost 5 bases and J lost 3; bases outside the gene matches: 7. CDR3 in amino acids: CASSRGPRSNQPQHF. The CDR3 nucleotides read TGTGCCAGCAGTAGGGGGCCCCGCTCCAATCAGCCCCAGCATTTT.

The CDR3 spells CASSALNNEQFF. In DNA, the CDR3 is TGTGCCAGCAGCGCCCTTAACAATGAGCAGTTCTTC. The chain couples TRBV25-1 to TRBJ2-1; D not resolved. V was pared by 6 bases and J by 5 bases, with 8 bases between. The germline gives CDR1 MGHDK, CDR2 SYGVNS. The CDR3 covers 12 residues.

This chain links TRBV4-3 with TRBJ1-1, with D uncertain. Germline V gene sequence: CDR1 LGHNA, CDR2 YSLEER. The germline V and J ends were trimmed by 1 base and 1 base, with 7 bases remaining between them. The CDR3 totals 14 residues. The CDR3 sequence is CASSQGRTNTEAFF. CDR3 sequence (DNA): TGCGCCAGCAGCCAAGGACGGACGAACACTGAAGCTTTCTTT.

The chain carries TRBV14 and TRBJ1-1, with no clear D. This CDR3 is built from 14 residues. Looked up from germline, CDR1 is SGHDN and CDR2 is FVKESK. The ends were cut back, 1 base at V and 6 bases at J, with 12 bases in the middle. CDR3 amino acids: CASSQALGRPEAFF. CDR3 DNA sequence: TGTGCCAGCAGCCAAGCCTTAGGACGGCCTGAAGCTTTCTTT. Looking up the rest from reference TRBV14 and TRBJ1-1 gives the full variable domain: EAGVTQFPSHSVIEKGQTVTLRCDPISGHDNLYWYRRVMGKEIKFLLHFVKESKQDESGMPNNRFLAERTGGTYSTLKVQPAELEDSGVYFCASSQALGRPEAFFGQGTRLTVV.

The chain employs TRBV5-1 and TRBJ2-1, with 7 bases matching TRBD2. The germline gives CDR1 SGHRS, CDR2 YFSETQ. This CDR3 is built from 15 residues. V lost 1 base to trimming and J lost 3 bases; unmatched junction nucleotides: 4. CDR3 sequence: CASSLSGIVYNEQFF. Written as DNA, the CDR3 is TGCGCCAGCAGCTTGAGCGGGATAGTCTACAATGAGCAGTTCTTC. The full variable domain, in which reference TRBV5-1 and TRBJ2-1 provide the parts outside the CDR3, is KAGVTQTPRYLIKTRGQQVTLSCSPISGHRSVSWYQQTPGQGLQFLFEYFSETQRNKGNFPGRFSGRQFSNSRSEMNVSTLELGDSALYLCASSLSGIVYNEQFFGPGTRLTVL.

CDR3 protein: CASSRVGTGGRYEQYF. In DNA form, the CDR3 reads TGTGCCAGCTCACGAGTCGGGACAGGGGGCCGTTACGAGCAGTACTTC. This chain joins TRBV18 and TRBJ2-7; 12 bases align to TRBD1. Per the germline V gene, CDR1 is KGHSH and CDR2 is LQKENI. Trimming took 4 bases from V and 4 from J; bases not matched to a gene: 8. The CDR3 covers 16 residues.

The chain is built from TRBV6-5 and TRBJ1-4, with D possibly matching TRBD1 (5 bases). With 0 bases removed from V and 6 bases from J, the gap between germline ends came to 11 bases. Looked up from germline, CDR1 is MNHEY and CDR2 is SVGAGI. The CDR3 has 15 amino acids. CDR3 sequence reads: CASSYSTGGDEKLFF. CDR3 DNA: TGTGCCAGCAGTTACTCGACCGGGGGGGATGAAAAACTGTTTTTT.

This chain joins TRBV11-3 and TRBJ1-5; no clear D. The CDR3 has 16 amino acids. CDR1 and CDR2 (germline): SGHNT, YENEEA. Trimming took 0 bases from V and 3 from J, leaving 12 bases between them. The CDR3, as DNA: TGTGCCAGCAGCTTAGAGATAACGAGGATCAATCAGCCCCAGCATTTT. Its protein is CASSLEITRINQPQHF.

V is TRBV11-1 and J is TRBJ1-1; 7 bases line up with TRBD1. Losses at the gene ends were 5 bases for V and 1 base for J; bases not matched to a gene: 7. Germline-derived CDR1 and CDR2 are SGHAT and FQDESV (reference sequence). This CDR3 comprises 15 residues. The CDR3 nucleotides are TGTGCCAGCAGCACGCGTCACAGGGGGAACACTGAAGCTTTCTTT. As protein: CASSTRHRGNTEAFF.

The chain's CDR3 is CASNSGGNQPQHF. CDR3 DNA: TGCGCCAGCAACTCAGGGGGCAATCAGCCCCAGCATTTT. The V call is TRBV10-1, the J call TRBJ1-5, with a weak D call TRBD1 (6 bases). The CDR3 extends over 13 amino acids. V dropped 7 bases and J dropped 2 bases, with 9 bases sitting between them. Germline V gene lookup returns CDR1 WNHNN and CDR2 SYGVQD (reference sequence).

The gene calls are TRBV7-2 and TRBJ2-5; 10 nucleotides align to TRBD2. With V trimmed by 1 base and J by 3 bases, 2 bases remained unmatched. In germline, CDR1 is SGHTA, CDR2 FQGNSA. CDR3 size: 15 residues. The CDR3 DNA sequence: TGTGCCAGCAGCTTAGGAGGACTAGCGGAAGAGACCCAGTACTTC. Protein product: CASSLGGLAEETQYF.

The rearrangement links TRBV2 to TRBJ2-1; a possible D gene is TRBD2 (6 bases). CDR1 and CDR2 (germline): SNHLY, FYNNEI. The ends were cut back, 5 bases at V and 10 bases at J, with 12 bases in the middle. This CDR3 has 12 residues. The chain's CDR3 is CASSLRGWEQFF. The CDR3 bases are TGTGCCAGCAGTTTGCGGGGCTGGGAGCAGTTCTTC.

V gene TRBV30 combines with J gene TRBJ1-2; D might be TRBD1 (5 bases). Germline CDR1 is GTSNPN and CDR2 is SVGIG (reference sequence). V lost 3 bases and J 7 bases, leaving 15 bases between the germline ends. The CDR3 sequence is 13 residues long. The CDR3 sequence is CAWSQRDGVGYTF. In nucleotides, the CDR3 is TGTGCCTGGAGCCAAAGGGACGGGGTTGGCTACACCTTC. The entire variable domain, with the rest obtained from reference TRBV30 and TRBJ1-2, is as follows: SQTIHQWPATLVQPVGSPLSLECTVEGTSNPNLYWYRQAAGRGLQLLFYSVGIGQISSEVPQNLSASRPQDRQFILSSKKLLLSDSGFYLCAWSQRDGVGYTFGSGTRLTVV.